These 6 T cell receptor beta chains came from one sample sequenced in a study of PD-L1 blockade in urothelial cancer. Clones were read by immunoSEQ multiplex PCR, and TCRdb kept only the in-frame ones, dropping some. Found here are around 20,000 clones, 80% to 90% of them singletons; the top ten hold roughly 3.5%. The sample was PBMCs, taken around atezolizumab (anti-PD-L1) treatment. The receptor source for this set is a man aged 45 to 65 with urothelial cancer.

V usage is TRBV5-4 and J usage is TRBJ2-6, with 9 nucleotides matching TRBD1. Germline CDR1 SGHNT, CDR2 YYREEE (reference sequence). With 4 bases clipped from V and 4 bases from J, the junction kept 9 bases outside the gene matches. There are 17 residues in the CDR3. The CDR3 is CASSPGTGTWGANVLTF. As DNA, the CDR3 is TGTGCCAGCAGCCCCGGGACAGGGACATGGGGGGCCAACGTCCTGACTTTC.

This chain joins TRBV9 and TRBJ2-7; D uncertain. V shed 1 base and J shed 7 bases, with 21 bases lying between them. Germline values: CDR1 SGDLS, CDR2 YYNGEE. This CDR3 contains 16 residues. The CDR3 region has the DNA TGTGCCAGCAGCGTAACCACTGATGACGGCCGCAGGGAGCAGTACTTC. Encoded protein: CASSVTTDDGRREQYF.

The table lists this clone with a few counts. The rearrangement joins TRBV4-2 to TRBJ1-2, with 8 nucleotides matching TRBD1. V shed 1 base, J shed 6 bases, and the junction held 4 bases outside the gene matches. The length of the CDR3 is 14 residues. Germline-derived CDR1 and CDR2 are LGHNA and YNFKEQ. CDR3 in DNA: TGTGCCAGCAGCCAAGGGGACAGGAATGATGGCTACACCTTC. It translates to CASSQGDRNDGYTF.

This chain joins TRBV30 and TRBJ2-5; D ambiguous. Per the germline V gene, CDR1 is GTSNPN and CDR2 is SVGIG (reference sequence). CDR3 length equals 11 residues. Trimming took off 0 bases at V and 3 bases at J, with 2 bases between the two ends. In DNA, the CDR3 is TGTGCCTGGAGTGTCAAAGAGACCCAGTACTTC. This gives the protein CAWSVKETQYF.

The chain joins TRBV15 to TRBJ2-2; 12 bases fit TRBD2. V lost 7 bases to trimming and J lost 9 bases; unmatched junction nucleotides: 6. CDR3 length: 14 residues. The germline V gene encodes CDR1 LNHNV and CDR2 YYDKDF (reference sequence). The CDR3 here is CATNQLAGGRELFF. The CDR3 region has the DNA TGTGCCACCAACCAACTAGCGGGAGGTCGGGAGCTGTTTTTT.

The chain uses TRBV27 and TRBJ2-1; D remains unclear. The CDR3 has 14 amino acids. CDR1 and CDR2 from the germline V gene are MNHEY and SMNVEV (reference sequence). V lost 8 bases, J lost 3 bases, and 14 bases lay in between. The CDR3 nucleotides are TGTGCCAGCCTTGGCGCAGGTTACTACAATGAGCAGTTCTTC. Translated, it gives CASLGAGYYNEQFF.